A selection of T cell receptor beta chains follows, all from one sample in a study of cytomegalovirus exposure and HLA in healthy donors. Assay: immunoSEQ multiplex PCR; the TCRdb copy retains only in-frame clones and omits some. The profile shows around 170,000 clones, about 80% of them singletons. The sample comprised PBMCs. The origin of the receptors is a man in his late teens or twenties in good health and CMV-seronegative. Both conserved end residues are part of each CDR3. Fields, in order: CDR3 length, D gene, clone size, J gene, V gene, CDR3 DNA, CDR3 protein. The D gene is left open where the match is weak. Size tells how often a clone was seen (once, few, many) or the class of an expanded clone, and some rows leave it out.

cdr3_length: 16
d_call: TRBD1
clone_size: -
j_call: TRBJ1-5
v_call: TRBV27
cdr3_nt: TGTGCCAGCAGTTTATTCCCGACAGGGGGCAATCAGCCCCAGCATTTT
cdr3_aa: CASSLFPTGGNQPQHF

cdr3_length: 15
d_call: -
clone_size: once
j_call: TRBJ2-7
v_call: TRBV4-1
cdr3_nt: TGCGCCAGCAGCCAAACCGGGAGTGGGTCCTACGAGCAGTACTTC
cdr3_aa: CASSQTGSGSYEQYF

cdr3_length: 12
d_call: -
clone_size: -
j_call: TRBJ1-2
v_call: TRBV15
cdr3_nt: TGTGCCACCAGCAGAGGGGAGGGAACCTACACCTTC
cdr3_aa: CATSRGEGTYTF

cdr3_length: 15
d_call: TRBD1
clone_size: -
j_call: TRBJ2-3
v_call: TRBV30
cdr3_nt: TGTGCCTGGAGCGCCGGGACAGGGGGACCAGATACGCAGTATTTT
cdr3_aa: CAWSAGTGGPDTQYF

cdr3_length: 12
d_call: -
clone_size: -
j_call: TRBJ1-5
v_call: TRBV2
cdr3_nt: TGTGCCAGCAGTGAAATAAGCAAGCCCCAGCATTTT
cdr3_aa: CASSEISKPQHF

cdr3_length: 13
d_call: TRBD1
clone_size: few
j_call: TRBJ1-4
v_call: TRBV6-6
cdr3_nt: TGTGCCAGCCAAGGGGGCAATAATGAAAAACTGTTTTTT
cdr3_aa: CASQGGNNEKLFF

cdr3_length: 16
d_call: TRBD2
clone_size: few
j_call: TRBJ2-3
v_call: TRBV29-1
cdr3_nt: TGCAGCGTTGAGCTCCCCGTCGGACTAGCCACAGATACGCAGTATTTT
cdr3_aa: CSVELPVGLATDTQYF

cdr3_length: 12
d_call: -
clone_size: once
j_call: TRBJ1-2
v_call: TRBV30
cdr3_nt: TGTGCCTGGAGTGGACAGGCAGCTGGCTACACCTTC
cdr3_aa: CAWSGQAAGYTF

cdr3_length: 15
d_call: TRBD2
clone_size: -
j_call: TRBJ2-2
v_call: TRBV7-2
cdr3_nt: TGTGCCAGCAGCTTAAACCGGGAGGTCACCGGGGAGCTGTTTTTT
cdr3_aa: CASSLNREVTGELFF

cdr3_length: 16
d_call: TRBD2
clone_size: -
j_call: TRBJ2-5
v_call: TRBV10-3
cdr3_nt: TGTGCCATCAGTGAGCCTGGAGCGGGAGGGCAAGAGACCCAGTACTTC
cdr3_aa: CAISEPGAGGQETQYF

cdr3_length: 15
d_call: TRBD1
clone_size: once
j_call: TRBJ2-7
v_call: TRBV29-1
cdr3_nt: TGCAGCGTTGAAGAGGCTAAGGACAGGGCCTACGAGCAGTACTTC
cdr3_aa: CSVEEAKDRAYEQYF

cdr3_length: 12
d_call: TRBD2
clone_size: -
j_call: TRBJ2-1
v_call: TRBV7-2
cdr3_nt: TGTGCCAGCAGCTTAGTTGCGGGAGGCTTGATCTTC
cdr3_aa: CASSLVAGGLIF

cdr3_length: 16
d_call: -
clone_size: -
j_call: TRBJ1-5
v_call: TRBV6-6
cdr3_nt: TGTGCCAGCAGCTACATCCTACAGGGTAGCAATCAGCCCCAGCATTTT
cdr3_aa: CASSYILQGSNQPQHF

cdr3_length: 16
d_call: -
clone_size: -
j_call: TRBJ2-7
v_call: TRBV7-5
cdr3_nt: TGTGCCAGAAGCATCCTCAGCGGGAGGGATGCTTGCGGGCAGTACTTC
cdr3_aa: CARSILSGRDACGQYF

cdr3_length: 11
d_call: TRBD2
clone_size: -
j_call: TRBJ2-7
v_call: TRBV10-3
cdr3_nt: TGTGCCACCCGGACTAGCGGCGAGCAGTACTTC
cdr3_aa: CATRTSGEQYF

cdr3_length: 14
d_call: -
clone_size: -
j_call: TRBJ1-6
v_call: TRBV25-1
cdr3_nt: TGTGCCAGCAGTCAGAGGGGGATTAATTCACCCCTCCACTTT
cdr3_aa: CASSQRGINSPLHF

cdr3_length: 14
d_call: -
clone_size: -
j_call: TRBJ1-1
v_call: TRBV29-1
cdr3_nt: TGCAGCGGTGAGACTTGGACAGCCAACACTGAAGCTTTCTTT
cdr3_aa: CSGETWTANTEAFF

cdr3_length: 15
d_call: -
clone_size: -
j_call: TRBJ1-5
v_call: TRBV27
cdr3_nt: TGTGCCAGCAGTTTGAGCCGGACAGTTTTTTTTCCCCAGCATTTT
cdr3_aa: CASSLSRTVFFPQHF

cdr3_length: 16
d_call: TRBD1
clone_size: -
j_call: TRBJ2-3
v_call: TRBV4-3
cdr3_nt: TGCGCCAGCAGCCATTCAACAGGGGGCTGGACAGATACGCAGTATTTT
cdr3_aa: CASSHSTGGWTDTQYF

cdr3_length: 13
d_call: -
clone_size: -
j_call: TRBJ2-7
v_call: TRBV29-1
cdr3_nt: TGCAGCGCGAGGACAGTCCTTACCTACGAGCAGTACTTC
cdr3_aa: CSARTVLTYEQYF

cdr3_length: 13
d_call: TRBD2
clone_size: -
j_call: TRBJ2-2
v_call: TRBV5-1
cdr3_nt: TGCGCCAGCAGCTCCACTAGCGCCGGGGAGCTGTTTTTT
cdr3_aa: CASSSTSAGELFF

cdr3_length: 17
d_call: -
clone_size: -
j_call: TRBJ2-3
v_call: TRBV7-8
cdr3_nt: TGTGCCAGCAGCCCGAGGTACGGATCGGGGAGCACAGATACGCAGTATTTT
cdr3_aa: CASSPRYGSGSTDTQYF

cdr3_length: 14
d_call: -
clone_size: -
j_call: TRBJ1-6
v_call: TRBV21-1
cdr3_nt: TGTGCCAGCGAACGCCGGGAAGGGGGATCACCCCTCCACTTT
cdr3_aa: CASERREGGSPLHF

cdr3_length: 14
d_call: TRBD1
clone_size: -
j_call: TRBJ2-2
v_call: TRBV29-1
cdr3_nt: TGCAGCGTGGATGGGGACAGGGGGACGGGGGAGCTGTTTTTT
cdr3_aa: CSVDGDRGTGELFF

cdr3_length: 12
d_call: TRBD1
clone_size: -
j_call: TRBJ1-2
v_call: TRBV30
cdr3_nt: TGTGCGGGGGAAAGGGGGCCCTATGGCTACACCTTC
cdr3_aa: CAGERGPYGYTF

cdr3_length: 13
d_call: TRBD1
clone_size: -
j_call: TRBJ2-7
v_call: TRBV6-1
cdr3_nt: TGTGCCAGCAGTGTCACAGGGGCTCACGAGCAGTACTTC
cdr3_aa: CASSVTGAHEQYF

cdr3_length: 15
d_call: -
clone_size: once
j_call: TRBJ1-4
v_call: TRBV4-3
cdr3_nt: TGCGCCAGCAGCCAAGACTCGTCAACTAATGAAAAACTGTTTTTT
cdr3_aa: CASSQDSSTNEKLFF

cdr3_length: 15
d_call: TRBD2
clone_size: few
j_call: TRBJ2-3
v_call: TRBV10-2
cdr3_nt: TGCGCCAGCAGTCTAGCGGGGGGCCGCACAGATACGCAGTATTTT
cdr3_aa: CASSLAGGRTDTQYF

cdr3_length: 16
d_call: -
clone_size: -
j_call: TRBJ1-1
v_call: TRBV5-1
cdr3_nt: TGCGCCAGCAGCTCTAGGACTGACCGCATAAACACTGAAGCTTTCTTT
cdr3_aa: CASSSRTDRINTEAFF

cdr3_length: 12
d_call: -
clone_size: -
j_call: TRBJ2-2
v_call: TRBV13
cdr3_nt: TGTGCCAGCAGCCAGCAGGGAGGAAAGCTGTTTTTT
cdr3_aa: CASSQQGGKLFF

cdr3_length: 13
d_call: -
clone_size: few
j_call: TRBJ1-1
v_call: TRBV7-3
cdr3_nt: TGTGCCAGCAGCTTCCAGGGGAACACTGAAGCTTTCTTT
cdr3_aa: CASSFQGNTEAFF

cdr3_length: 14
d_call: TRBD1
clone_size: -
j_call: TRBJ2-7
v_call: TRBV5-4
cdr3_nt: TGTGCCAGCAGCCCAACAGGGGGCAGCTACGAGCAGTACTTC
cdr3_aa: CASSPTGGSYEQYF

cdr3_length: 14
d_call: -
clone_size: -
j_call: TRBJ2-3
v_call: TRBV28
cdr3_nt: TGTGCCAGCAGTCCCTCCTTTAGCACAGATACGCAGTATTTT
cdr3_aa: CASSPSFSTDTQYF

cdr3_length: 14
d_call: -
clone_size: few
j_call: TRBJ1-1
v_call: TRBV7-9
cdr3_nt: TGTGCCAGCAGCTTAAAGGGGGTTGGCACTGAAGCTTTCTTT
cdr3_aa: CASSLKGVGTEAFF

cdr3_length: 14
d_call: -
clone_size: -
j_call: TRBJ2-6
v_call: TRBV18
cdr3_nt: TGTGCCAGCTCACGTCTAGAGGGGGCCAACGTCCTGACTTTC
cdr3_aa: CASSRLEGANVLTF

cdr3_length: 15
d_call: -
clone_size: few
j_call: TRBJ2-7
v_call: TRBV4-3
cdr3_nt: TGCGCCAGCAGACCAAACGTTTTTTCGGGCTACGAGCAGTACTTC
cdr3_aa: CASRPNVFSGYEQYF

cdr3_length: 18
d_call: TRBD2
clone_size: few
j_call: TRBJ2-3
v_call: TRBV11-2
cdr3_nt: TGTGCCAGCAGCCCGGCCCTGGGACTAGCGGGAGGGCCCGATACGCAGTATTTT
cdr3_aa: CASSPALGLAGGPDTQYF

cdr3_length: 15
d_call: TRBD2
clone_size: -
j_call: TRBJ2-3
v_call: TRBV9
cdr3_nt: TGTGCCAGCAGCGAGAGGGGACTAGCACCAGATACGCAGTATTTT
cdr3_aa: CASSERGLAPDTQYF

cdr3_length: 14
d_call: TRBD1
clone_size: -
j_call: TRBJ2-7
v_call: TRBV9
cdr3_nt: TGTGCCAGCAGCGCGCGGACAGGGGTCTACGAGCAGTACTTC
cdr3_aa: CASSARTGVYEQYF

cdr3_length: 10
d_call: -
clone_size: -
j_call: TRBJ2-1
v_call: TRBV25-1
cdr3_nt: TGTGCCAGCAGTCGGGGTGAGCAGTTCTTC
cdr3_aa: CASSRGEQFF

cdr3_length: 15
d_call: -
clone_size: -
j_call: TRBJ2-3
v_call: TRBV5-1
cdr3_nt: TGCGCCAGCAGCCGGCTTCGAGGTATGGAAGATACGCAGTATTTT
cdr3_aa: CASSRLRGMEDTQYF

cdr3_length: 15
d_call: -
clone_size: -
j_call: TRBJ2-1
v_call: TRBV4-3
cdr3_nt: TGCGCCAGCAGCCACCGAGCGGGCTCCTACAATGAGCAGTTCTTC
cdr3_aa: CASSHRAGSYNEQFF

cdr3_length: 13
d_call: -
clone_size: -
j_call: TRBJ1-1
v_call: TRBV18
cdr3_nt: TGTGCCAGCTCACCAATCTCCGGGTCTGAAGCTTTCTTT
cdr3_aa: CASSPISGSEAFF

cdr3_length: 16
d_call: TRBD2
clone_size: -
j_call: TRBJ2-7
v_call: TRBV4-2
cdr3_nt: TGTGCCAGCAGCCAAGAATGGCCTAGCGGAACCTACGAGCAGTACTTC
cdr3_aa: CASSQEWPSGTYEQYF

cdr3_length: 10
d_call: -
clone_size: -
j_call: TRBJ2-7
v_call: TRBV19
cdr3_nt: TGTGCCAGTAGTCGGTACGAGCAGTACTTC
cdr3_aa: CASSRYEQYF

cdr3_length: 15
d_call: TRBD1
clone_size: -
j_call: TRBJ1-3
v_call: TRBV30
cdr3_nt: TGTGCCTGGAGGGAGCCCTGGGACAGGGGAAACACCATATATTTT
cdr3_aa: CAWREPWDRGNTIYF

cdr3_length: 14
d_call: TRBD1
clone_size: few
j_call: TRBJ2-2
v_call: TRBV7-9
cdr3_nt: TGTGCCAGCAGCAAAGACAGGGTTGGCGGGGAGCTGTTTTTT
cdr3_aa: CASSKDRVGGELFF

cdr3_length: 15
d_call: -
clone_size: -
j_call: TRBJ1-3
v_call: TRBV7-2
cdr3_nt: TGTGCCAGCAGCTCTTATAGCGGCTCTGGAAACACCATATATTTT
cdr3_aa: CASSSYSGSGNTIYF

cdr3_length: 13
d_call: -
clone_size: -
j_call: TRBJ2-7
v_call: TRBV29-1
cdr3_nt: TGCAGCGTGAGGGACACCCGAAGCTACGAGCAGTACTTC
cdr3_aa: CSVRDTRSYEQYF

cdr3_length: 13
d_call: -
clone_size: -
j_call: TRBJ1-2
v_call: TRBV9
cdr3_nt: TGTGCCAGCAGTCTGGGCGGGACCTATGGCTACACCTTC
cdr3_aa: CASSLGGTYGYTF